The 24 T cell receptor beta chains listed next were all sequenced from one sample in a study of CD8+CD57+ T cells in acquired aplastic anemia (dated by TCRdb to the late 2010s). Sequencing used an Illumina HiSeq 2000. TCR beta VDJ combination and CDR3 sequence profiling used genomic DNA as the template. TCRdb took the public reads, trimmed them with fastp at Q25, ran MiXCR for clone calling and kept in-frame beta chains. Rows merge per CDR3 protein into single entries with the most common DNA and genes. Here the sample has 200,000 to 250,000 distinct CDR3 sequences; roughly 55% occur a single time. Approximately 30% of the sample lies in the top ten. The specimen sequenced was sorted CD4+, CD8+, or CD8+CD57+ T cells (not recorded which) from PBMCs. All receptors derive from a human donor in good health.

This clonotype showed up many times. The V and J genes are TRBV9 and TRBJ2-1; TRBD2 matches 7 bases. Looked up from germline, CDR1 is SGDLS and CDR2 is YYNGEE. V was pared by 0 bases and J by 9 bases, with 12 bases of the junction left unmatched. The CDR3 extends over 16 amino acids. The CDR3 region is CASSVGWSGGTSEQFF. CDR3 bases: TGTGCCAGCAGCGTAGGGTGGTCGGGGGGAACTAGTGAGCAGTTCTTC.

The gene calls are TRBV10-2 and TRBJ1-2, with D hard to call. The CDR3 loop spans 15 amino acids. Germline-derived CDR1 and CDR2 are WSHSY and SAAADI. Between the trimmed V and J ends, which lost 7 bases and 4 bases, there was a span of 19 bases. CDR3 sequence reads: CASIYSPLGTYGYTF. The CDR3, as DNA: TGCGCCAGCATCTATTCACCCCTTGGCACCTATGGCTACACCTTC.

This clonotype was seen ten or more times. The V call is TRBV20-1, the J call TRBJ2-7; 13 bases are shared with TRBD2. Germline values: CDR1 DFQATT, CDR2 SNEGSKA (reference sequence). This CDR3 is built from 13 residues. V shed 5 bases, J shed 5 bases, and the junction held 3 bases outside the gene matches. CDR3 protein: CSAWTSGSHEQYF. In DNA form, the CDR3 reads TGCAGTGCTTGGACTAGCGGGAGTCACGAGCAGTACTTC.

For this clonotype: Compared with germline, one end of the junction differs, possibly owing to a read error. V is TRBV24-1 and J is TRBJ1-1, with unresolved D. The V gene's germline CDR1 is KGHDR and CDR2 SFDVKD. The CDR3 runs 15 residues. CDR3 nucleotides: TGTTCCACCAGTGATGGAGCCCCCACAAACACTGAAGCTTTCTTT. Protein sequence: CSTSDGAPTNTEAFF.

Ten or more counts support this clonotype. The chain has TRBV6-5 and TRBJ2-1, with TRBD2 as a possible D gene (5 bases). The CDR3 consists of 16 residues. With 3 bases removed from V and 8 bases from J, the gap between germline ends came to 20 bases. The germline CDR1 and CDR2 sequences are MNHEY and SVGAGI. The CDR3 sequence: CASSYEGGISADEQFF. CDR3 DNA: TGTGCCAGCAGTTATGAGGGTGGGATATCTGCGGATGAGCAGTTCTTC.

The V and J genes are TRBV10-3 and TRBJ1-5; perhaps TRBD1 as D (6 bases). The CDR3 has 14 residues. V lost 5 bases, J lost 4 bases, and 12 bases lay in between. Germline V gene sequence: CDR1 ENHRY, CDR2 SYGVKD. The CDR3 reads CAISTTGYNQPQHF. The CDR3 bases are TGTGCCATCAGTACTACAGGGTATAATCAGCCCCAGCATTTT.

The CDR3 nucleotides are TGTGCCATCAGTGACGGACTAGCGGGGGGGCCAGATACGCAGTATTTT. Translated, it gives CAISDGLAGGPDTQYF. The chain employs TRBV10-3 and TRBJ2-3, with 15 nucleotides matching TRBD2. The germline V gene encodes CDR1 ENHRY and CDR2 SYGVKD. The CDR3 totals 16 residues. The ends lost 3 bases at V and 4 bases at J; junction bases unmatched: 2.

This chain joins TRBV15 and TRBJ1-2; TRBD1 is a possible D gene (5 bases). Trimming pared 0 bases from V and 6 bases from J, leaving 17 bases between. The CDR3 has 16 residues. Germline V gene data show CDR1 as LNHNV and CDR2 as YYDKDF (reference sequence). The CDR3 bases are TGTGCCACCAGCAGAGATCATGGGGTTGTGGGGGATGGCTACACCTTC. Residues: CATSRDHGVVGDGYTF.

The chain recombines TRBV25-1 with TRBJ1-4; D possibly corresponds to TRBD1 (6 bases). The CDR3 length is 16 residues. Germline assignment: CDR1 MGHDK and CDR2 SYGVNS. V shed 4 bases and J shed 0 bases, with 12 bases lying between them. CDR3 region: CASSVWTVSTNEKLFF. CDR3 in DNA: TGTGCCAGCAGTGTTTGGACAGTTTCAACTAATGAAAAACTGTTTTTT. The full variable domain, rest sourced from reference TRBV25-1 and TRBJ1-4, is EADIYQTPRYLVIGTGKKITLECSQTMGHDKMYWYQQDPGMELHLIHYSYGVNSTEKGDLSSESTVSRIRTEHFPLTLESARPSHTSQYLCASSVWTVSTNEKLFFGSGTQLSVL.

At least ten counts were recorded for this clonotype. The chain is built from TRBV9 and TRBJ2-1, with D maybe TRBD1 (5 bases). This CDR3 region has 12 residues. The V end was cut by 3 bases, the J end by 9 bases, with 10 bases between. Germline CDR1 reads SGDLS; CDR2 reads YYNGEE. The CDR3 sequence: CASSGLRGEQFF. The CDR3 DNA reads as TGTGCCAGCAGCGGCCTTAGGGGTGAGCAGTTCTTC. The whole variable domain, remainder taken from reference TRBV9 and TRBJ2-1, is DSGVTQTPKHLITATGQRVTLRCSPRSGDLSVYWYQQSLDQGLQFLIQYYNGEERAKGNILERFSAQQFPDLHSELNLSSLELGDSALYFCASSGLRGEQFFGPGTRLTVL.

The rearrangement uses TRBV7-9 and TRBJ1-5; D ambiguous. The CDR3 has 15 residues. In germline, CDR1 is SEHNR, CDR2 FQNEAQ (reference sequence). The germline V and J ends were trimmed by 2 bases and 2 bases, with 10 bases remaining between them. This chain's CDR3 is CASSLTGQGNQPQHF. The DNA of the CDR3 is TGTGCCAGCAGCTTAACCGGGCAGGGCAATCAGCCCCAGCATTTT.

V and J are TRBV7-2 and TRBJ2-3, with a tentative D call TRBD1 (6 bases). The V gene lost 2 bases and the J gene lost 2 bases, with 11 bases spanning the gap. Germline V gene data show CDR1 as SGHTA and CDR2 as FQGNSA. The CDR3 extends over 15 amino acids. The CDR3 sequence is CASSLSQGNTDTQYF. CDR3 nucleotide sequence: TGTGCCAGCAGCTTATCCCAGGGGAACACAGATACGCAGTATTTT.

This clonotype was counted at least ten times. This rearrangement joins TRBV5-1 to TRBJ2-7, with TRBD1 as a possible D gene (5 bases). The CDR3 loop spans 14 amino acids. Trimming removed 0 bases at V and 2 bases at J, with 9 bases between. CDR1 and CDR2 (germline): SGHRS, YFSETQ. CDR3 bases: TGCGCCAGCAGCTTGGGACAGACGACCTACGAGCAGTACTTC. It codes for CASSLGQTTYEQYF. The full variable domain, its missing parts supplied by reference TRBV5-1 and TRBJ2-7, is KAGVTQTPRYLIKTRGQQVTLSCSPISGHRSVSWYQQTPGQGLQFLFEYFSETQRNKGNFPGRFSGRQFSNSRSEMNVSTLELGDSALYLCASSLGQTTYEQYFGPGTRLTVT.

V is TRBV7-8 and J is TRBJ1-4, with a weak D call TRBD1 (5 bases). The CDR3 contains 16 residues. CDR1 SGHVS and CDR2 FQNEAQ come from the germline V gene. The V gene lost 3 bases and the J gene lost 3 bases, with 14 bases spanning the gap. As DNA, the CDR3 is TGTGCCAGCAGCTTGGTGGGGCTGTCGGCTAATGAAAAACTGTTTTTT. It is translated as CASSLVGLSANEKLFF.

The chain joins TRBV7-7 to TRBJ2-7; either TRBD1 or TRBD2 may fit D (5 bases each). V was shortened by 2 bases and J by 4 bases, with 12 bases between the two germline ends. Germline V gene lookup returns CDR1 SSHAT and CDR2 FNYEAQ (reference sequence). The CDR3 runs to 14 residues. The CDR3 DNA reads as TGTGCCAGCAGCTTAAGGATAGGGACGTACGAGCAGTACTTC. This gives the protein CASSLRIGTYEQYF.

This clonotype showed up just a few times. The V gene is TRBV19, the J gene TRBJ1-5, with D hard to call. The V gene lost 10 bases and the J gene lost 0 bases, with 13 bases spanning the gap. The CDR3 contains 14 residues. Germline lookup yields CDR1 LNHDA and CDR2 SQIVND (reference sequence). This chain's CDR3 is CATSAANSNQPQHF. CDR3 sequence (DNA): TGTGCCACCAGCGCAGCTAATAGCAATCAGCCCCAGCATTTT.

J is TRBJ2-2 and V is TRBV6-5; D call uncertain. Between the trimmed V and J ends, which lost 2 bases and 6 bases, there was a span of 13 bases. The CDR3 spans 15 residues. Germline CDR1 is MNHEY and CDR2 is SVGAGI. This chain's CDR3 is CASSYTFQVAGELFF. The CDR3 DNA reads TGTGCCAGCAGTTACACCTTCCAGGTAGCCGGGGAGCTGTTTTTT.

The chain links TRBV2 to TRBJ1-2, with 9 bases that match TRBD1. CDR3 length: 15 amino acids. J gave up 8 bases and V 4 bases, and 11 bases lay outside the gene matches. Germline lookup yields CDR1 SNHLY and CDR2 FYNNEI. DNA for the CDR3: TGTGCCAGCAGTGTGTCGGGACAGGGACGCCTGGGCTACACCTTC. This encodes CASSVSGQGRLGYTF.

Regarding this clonotype: Germline is not matched at one junction end, which may reflect a read error. V usage is TRBV7-7 and J usage is TRBJ2-3, with TRBD2 as a possible D gene (5 bases). Germline V gives CDR1 SSHAT, CDR2 FNYEAQ (reference sequence). This CDR3 has 15 residues. CDR3 loop: CASSLETGNTDTQYF. CDR3 in DNA: TGTGCTAGCAGCTTAGAAACCGGGAACACAGATACGCAGTATTTT.

The CDR3 coding sequence is TGTGCCAGCAGCCCAGGGCTGTTGCGTGGAAACACCATATATTTT. Translation: CASSPGLLRGNTIYF. The V and J genes are TRBV7-8 and TRBJ1-3; maybe TRBD1 (5 bases). The germline CDR1 and CDR2 sequences are SGHVS and FQNEAQ. V was trimmed by 5 bases and J by 3 bases, leaving 14 bases between them. The CDR3 has 15 amino acids.

The CDR3 region has the DNA TGTGCCAGCAGCTTGGCGGGGGGTCGGGAAAAACTGTTTTTT. Translated: CASSLAGGREKLFF. The V gene is TRBV5-4, the J gene TRBJ1-4; D possibly corresponds to TRBD1 (5 bases). V dropped 0 bases and J dropped 8 bases, with 11 bases sitting between them. This CDR3 spans 14 amino acids. Germline V gene sequence: CDR1 SGHNT, CDR2 YYREEE (reference sequence).

V and J are TRBV5-1 and TRBJ2-5; maybe TRBD1 (6 bases). Germline V gene sequence: CDR1 SGHRS, CDR2 YFSETQ. The CDR3 extends over 11 amino acids. Trimming took 3 bases from V and 9 from J, leaving 9 bases between them. The CDR3 loop reads CASSSQGPQYF. CDR3 nucleotide sequence: TGCGCCAGCAGCTCACAGGGACCCCAGTACTTC.

The chain links TRBV4-1 to TRBJ1-1; D not resolved. CDR1 is MGHRA and CDR2 is YSYEKL in the germline V gene. The CDR3 is 17 residues long. V lost 1 base, J lost 1 base, and 16 bases lay in between. CDR3 bases: TGCGCCAGCAGCCAAGCGGGAGGCACAGATGCGAACACTGAAGCTTTCTTT. It yields the protein CASSQAGGTDANTEAFF.

The V and J genes are TRBV10-3 and TRBJ2-7; 9 bases align to TRBD1. This CDR3 is 15 amino acids long. V shed 9 bases, J shed 2 bases, and the junction held 11 bases outside the gene matches. Germline V gene sequence: CDR1 ENHRY, CDR2 SYGVKD. The CDR3 reads CAIVESGTGTYEQYF. In nucleotides, the CDR3 is TGTGCCATTGTAGAATCCGGGACAGGGACCTACGAGCAGTACTTC.